These 28 T cell receptor beta chains originate from one sample sequenced in a study of blood T cell repertoires in COVID-19. TCRdb's copy holds only in-frame clones and misses some; the assay was immunoSEQ multiplex PCR. Among some 160,000 clones, about 80% were seen once, and the ten largest hold less than 4%. Sample: PBMCs or T cells enriched from blood (not recorded which). These receptors came from a woman aged 60 to 75 who had recovered from COVID-19.

The V and J genes are TRBV10-2 and TRBJ1-1; D remains ambiguous. Germline V gene sequence: CDR1 WSHSY, CDR2 SAAADI. Deletions cut 5 bases from V and 0 bases from J, with 10 bases between. The CDR3 sequence is 14 residues long. In DNA, the CDR3 is TGCGCCAGCAGTCCAACGGGGTTGAACACTGAAGCTTTCTTT. Translated: CASSPTGLNTEAFF.

The chain links TRBV7-2 to TRBJ2-5; 8 nucleotides align to TRBD2. Germline loops: CDR1 SGHTA, CDR2 FQGNSA. This CDR3 has 16 residues. Germline trimming cut 1 base from V and 4 bases from J; bases unmatched to any gene: 8. The CDR3 spells CASSLGFGGASETQYF. CDR3 nucleotide sequence: TGTGCCAGCAGCTTAGGATTCGGGGGGGCGTCAGAGACCCAGTACTTC.

The chain joins TRBV19 to TRBJ2-5; D may be TRBD1 (6 bases). The CDR3 is 13 residues long. CDR1 LNHDA and CDR2 SQIVND come from the germline V gene (reference sequence). Deletions cut 6 bases from V and 1 base from J, with 9 bases between. In DNA, the CDR3 is TGTGCCAGTAGCGACAGGTTCCAAGAGACCCAGTACTTC. This gives the protein CASSDRFQETQYF.

This clone has more than one count but fewer than ten. The chain recombines TRBV27 with TRBJ1-6; the D gene is possibly TRBD1 (5 bases). Germline CDR1 and CDR2: MNHEY and SMNVEV (reference sequence). V lost 4 bases and J 1 base, leaving 8 bases between the germline ends. The CDR3 consists of 15 residues. The CDR3: CASSWGGSYNSPLHF. Here the CDR3 DNA reads TGTGCCAGCAGTTGGGGGGGTTCCTATAATTCACCCCTCCACTTT.

The chain combines TRBV13 with TRBJ2-7; tentative D call: TRBD1 (6 bases). Germline V gene lookup returns CDR1 PRHDT and CDR2 FYEKMQ (reference sequence). The CDR3 has 16 amino acids. Trimming removed 5 bases at V and 1 base at J, with 18 bases between. The CDR3 here is CASSQGLMGGSYEQYF. The CDR3 DNA reads TGTGCCAGCAGCCAGGGGTTGATGGGCGGGTCCTACGAGCAGTACTTC.

This clone was counted only a few times. V gene TRBV7-6 combines with J gene TRBJ2-1; D is possibly TRBD2 (5 bases). V lost 0 bases and J 11 bases, leaving 11 bases between the germline ends. The CDR3 covers 13 residues. The germline V gene has CDR1 SGHVS and CDR2 FNYEAQ. The CDR3: CASSLAERGKQFF. The CDR3, as DNA: TGTGCCAGCAGCTTAGCGGAACGGGGAAAGCAGTTCTTC.

This clone was seen just once. The CDR3 region is CATSDFGETDTQYF. Here the CDR3 DNA reads TGTGCCACCAGTGATTTCGGGGAGACAGATACGCAGTATTTT. The rearrangement links TRBV24-1 to TRBJ2-3, with D maybe TRBD2 (5 bases). CDR1 is KGHDR, CDR2 SFDVKD, per germline. V was shortened by 1 base and J by 3 bases, with 7 bases between the two germline ends. This CDR3 has 14 amino acids.

The chain uses TRBV5-1 and TRBJ1-1; D is possibly TRBD1 (5 bases). V lost 6 bases to trimming and J lost 0 bases, with 15 bases between them. The CDR3 runs to 15 residues. The germline CDR1 and CDR2 sequences are SGHRS and YFSETQ. CDR3 DNA: TGCGCCAGCAACCTGGAGGGGAATATGAACACTGAAGCTTTCTTT. Translation: CASNLEGNMNTEAFF.

DNA for the CDR3: TGCAGCGTTGGACCAGGGCACTCTTCCACAGATACGCAGTATTTT. Translated, it gives CSVGPGHSSTDTQYF. J is TRBJ2-3 and V is TRBV29-1; TRBD1 is a possible D gene (5 bases). Per germline, CDR1 SQVTM and CDR2 ANQGSEA. The CDR3 has 15 residues. The V end lost 4 bases, the J end lost 2 bases, and 16 bases lay between the germline ends.

The V and J genes are TRBV7-8 and TRBJ1-1; no clear D. V was shortened by 5 bases and J by 4 bases, with 8 bases between the two germline ends. Germline V CDR1 and CDR2: SGHVS, FQNEAQ. The CDR3 sequence is 12 residues long. CDR3 sequence reads: CASSAILTEAFF. As DNA, the CDR3 is TGTGCCAGCAGCGCGATCCTCACTGAAGCTTTCTTT.

This clone has a handful of counts. The CDR3 region has the DNA TGTGCCAGCAGCCAAGATTCAGGGTATGGCTACACCTTC. Translated: CASSQDSGYGYTF. The chain has TRBV3-1 (or the pseudogene TRBV3-2) and TRBJ1-2, with D possibly being TRBD1 (5 bases). Germline V lookup: CDR1 LGHDT, CDR2 YNNKEL (reference sequence). Deletions cut 0 bases from V and 5 bases from J, with 7 bases between. The length of the CDR3 is 13 residues.

The rearrangement links TRBV2 to TRBJ2-7; D gene unclear. V shed 4 bases and J shed 2 bases, with 6 bases lying between them. Germline CDR1 and CDR2: SNHLY and FYNNEI. The CDR3 covers 12 residues. CDR3 sequence reads: CASSANAYEQYF. In DNA form, the CDR3 reads TGTGCCAGCAGTGCCAATGCCTACGAGCAGTACTTC.

The chain recombines TRBV28 with TRBJ1-2, with TRBD1 matching 7 bases. This CDR3 has 12 residues. The V and J ends lost 6 bases and 4 bases, in that order; junction bases with no gene match: 2. Looked up from germline, CDR1 is MDHEN and CDR2 is SYDVKM. The CDR3 DNA reads TGTGCCAGCAGCACAGGGGCCTATGGCTACACCTTC. This translates into CASSTGAYGYTF.

The chain combines TRBV27 with TRBJ1-6; D is undetermined. This CDR3 is built from 13 residues. V was pared by 6 bases and J by 9 bases, with 12 bases between. Germline CDR1 is MNHEY and CDR2 is SMNVEV (reference sequence). This chain's CDR3 is CASSQTDFSPLHF. CDR3 DNA sequence: TGTGCCAGCAGCCAAACGGACTTTTCACCCCTCCACTTT.

The chain combines TRBV3-1 (or the pseudogene TRBV3-2) with TRBJ1-1; tentative D call: TRBD1 (5 bases). The CDR3 totals 16 residues. The V end was cut by 4 bases, the J end by 4 bases, with 19 bases between. From germline, CDR1 is LGHDT and CDR2 YNNKEL (reference sequence). The CDR3 nucleotides read TGTGCCAGCAGCCCGCGGGACCGCTATAAACGCACTGAAGCTTTCTTT. It specifies CASSPRDRYKRTEAFF.

CDR3 sequence (DNA): TGTGCCAGCAGACCACAGGGACCTAACTATGGCTACACCTTC. It encodes CASRPQGPNYGYTF. The chain has TRBV3-1 (or the pseudogene TRBV3-2) and TRBJ1-2, with D possibly TRBD1 on 6 matching bases. This CDR3 has 14 residues. The germline gives CDR1 LGHDT, CDR2 YNNKEL (reference sequence). V was shortened by 6 bases and J by 0 bases, with 11 bases between the two germline ends.

This clone came up a few times. The gene calls are TRBV30 and TRBJ2-5, with D perhaps matching TRBD1 (6 bases). This CDR3 comprises 13 residues. V was clipped by 7 bases and J by 3 bases, with 15 bases between them. CDR1 and CDR2 (germline): GTSNPN, SVGIG (reference sequence). The CDR3 coding sequence is TGTGCCTCAAGTCCAGGGGTAGAAGAGACCCAGTACTTC. Translated, it gives CASSPGVEETQYF.

V is TRBV5-6 and J is TRBJ1-1; D ambiguous. Germline-derived CDR1 and CDR2 are SGHDT and YYEEEE. This CDR3 comprises 13 residues. Between the trimmed V and J ends, which lost 0 bases and 6 bases, there was a span of 9 bases. CDR3 DNA sequence: TGTGCCAGCAGCTTGGAGGAGGGTCCTGAAGCTTTCTTT. Protein sequence: CASSLEEGPEAFF.

J is TRBJ1-2 and V is TRBV6-5; no firm D call. V dropped 2 bases and J dropped 6 bases, with 10 bases sitting between them. Germline V gene lookup returns CDR1 MNHEY and CDR2 SVGAGI. CDR3 size: 13 residues. This CDR3 reads CASSYLREDGYTF. The CDR3 DNA reads TGTGCCAGCAGTTACCTGAGGGAGGATGGCTACACCTTC.

The chain carries TRBV2 and TRBJ1-2; 8 positions match TRBD1. Unmatched junction bases numbered 9, after V lost 3 bases and J lost 0 bases. The length of the CDR3 is 17 residues. Germline V gives CDR1 SNHLY, CDR2 FYNNEI. The CDR3 sequence is CASSDGQGALANYGYTF. In DNA form, the CDR3 reads TGTGCCAGCAGTGATGGTCAGGGGGCGTTGGCTAACTATGGCTACACCTTC.

The chain uses TRBV10-3 and TRBJ1-1, with TRBD1 matching 7 bases. V lost 6 bases and J lost 1; bases outside the gene matches: 5. Germline V gene sequence: CDR1 ENHRY, CDR2 SYGVKD. The CDR3 has 14 amino acids. For the CDR3, the DNA is TGTGCCATCAGGACAACAGGGGCGAACACTGAAGCTTTCTTT. It is translated as CAIRTTGANTEAFF.

The chain has TRBV3-1 (or the pseudogene TRBV3-2) and TRBJ1-2; tentatively, D is TRBD1 (6 bases). Deletions cut 1 base from V and 4 bases from J, with 13 bases between. Germline V CDR1 and CDR2: LGHDT, YNNKEL (reference sequence). This CDR3 has 15 amino acids. The CDR3: CASSQASGAFYGYTF. Written as DNA, the CDR3 is TGTGCCAGCAGCCAAGCTTCAGGGGCATTCTATGGCTACACCTTC.

This chain links TRBV20-1 with TRBJ1-2; the D is unclear. The ends were cut back, 6 bases at V and 14 bases at J, with 16 bases in the middle. Germline-derived CDR1 and CDR2 are DFQATT and SNEGSKA (reference sequence). The CDR3 runs to 10 residues. CDR3 nucleotide sequence: TGCAGTGCCTTCCTGGTTGAGGAGACCTTC. Amino acid sequence: CSAFLVEETF.

The chain employs TRBV5-1 and TRBJ2-1, with a possible D match to TRBD1 (5 bases). The CDR3 is 16 amino acids. Deletions cut 5 bases from V and 5 bases from J, with 20 bases between. Germline V lookup: CDR1 SGHRS, CDR2 YFSETQ. CDR3: CASSHRQGRSDNEQFF. CDR3 DNA: TGCGCCAGCAGTCACCGTCAGGGAAGGTCAGACAATGAGCAGTTCTTC.

The gene calls are TRBV2 and TRBJ2-7; possible D gene TRBD2, 5 bases. Between the trimmed V and J ends, which lost 2 bases and 2 bases, there was a span of 10 bases. The CDR3 sequence is 14 residues long. Germline V gives CDR1 SNHLY, CDR2 FYNNEI. CDR3 amino acids: CASSERVAPYEQYF. CDR3 in DNA: TGTGCCAGCAGTGAACGAGTAGCGCCCTACGAGCAGTACTTC. Full variable domain (remainder filled in from reference TRBV2 and TRBJ2-7): EPEVTQTPSHQVTQMGQEVILRCVPISNHLYFYWYRQILGQKVEFLVSFYNNEISEKSEIFDDQFSVERPDGSNFTLKIRSTKLEDSAMYFCASSERVAPYEQYFGPGTRLTVT.

This sequence joins TRBV19 and TRBJ1-6; 7 bases fit TRBD1. The CDR3 contains 13 residues. With V trimmed by 9 bases and J by 7 bases, 6 bases remained unmatched. The germline CDR1 and CDR2 sequences are LNHDA and SQIVND (reference sequence). CDR3 bases: TGTGCCAGCTCGACAGGGCTGAATTCACCCCTCCACTTT. Amino acid sequence: CASSTGLNSPLHF.

The chain recombines TRBV7-9 with TRBJ1-1, with D perhaps matching TRBD1 (5 bases). There are 14 residues in the CDR3. Germline CDR1 SEHNR, CDR2 FQNEAQ (reference sequence). V was pared by 6 bases and J by 3 bases, with 14 bases between. CDR3 sequence reads: CASSRWGLDTEAFF. CDR3 bases: TGTGCCAGCAGTCGGTGGGGCTTGGACACTGAAGCTTTCTTT.

The chain is built from TRBV4-1 and TRBJ1-2; 9 positions agree with TRBD1. This CDR3 contains 15 residues. Germline V gene sequence: CDR1 MGHRA, CDR2 YSYEKL. V lost 1 base, J lost 6 bases, and 6 bases stayed unmatched. This CDR3 is CASSQGPRDRDGYTF. CDR3 nucleotide sequence: TGCGCCAGCAGCCAAGGTCCGCGGGACAGGGATGGCTACACCTTC.